This T cell receptor beta chain derives from a study of blood T cells in healthy people across ages. V dropped 4 bases and J dropped 1; count of bases not matched to a gene: 10. The CDR3 contains 17 residues. Germline V gene sequence: CDR1 SGHRS, CDR2 YFSETQ. A second PCR of about 7 to 11 cycles used a sample-barcoded 5' primer and a J-beta primer mix. Through a template-switch adaptor with 12 random nucleotides, each cDNA molecule received a tag. From the 5' RACE reads, TCRdb called clonotypes with MiXCR, one entry per CDR3 protein. The sample consists of over a million distinct CDR3 sequences, 42% of them appearing once.

The source is a woman aged 18-29 years in good health. The V call is TRBV5-1, the J call TRBJ2-1; TRBD1 aligns across 8 bases. The sample was blood. The CDR3 loop is CASSRTGPVGSYNEQFF. Written as DNA, the CDR3 is TGCGCCAGCAGCCGGACAGGGCCCGTAGGTTCCTACAATGAGCAGTTCTTC.